The 21 T cell receptor beta chains listed next were all sequenced from one sample in a study of cytomegalovirus exposure and HLA in healthy donors. Produced via immunoSEQ multiplex PCR; TCRdb's table is partial and in-frame only. The sample shows around 250,000 clones, around 89% of them seen only once. The sequenced sample consisted of PBMCs. These receptors were collected from a woman aged 18-35 years in good health and CMV-seronegative.

The chain links TRBV2 to TRBJ1-1; possible D gene TRBD1, 6 bases. Germline CDR1 and CDR2: SNHLY and FYNNEI. The CDR3 has 14 amino acids. V lost 6 bases and J 1 base, leaving 12 bases between the germline ends. CDR3 sequence reads: CASRDRDKNTEAFF. CDR3 in DNA: TGTGCCAGCAGAGACCGGGACAAGAACACTGAAGCTTTCTTT.

V is TRBV9 and J is TRBJ2-2; 7 bases fit TRBD1. V shed 0 bases, J shed 4 bases, and the junction held 3 bases outside the gene matches. This CDR3 region has 15 residues. Germline values: CDR1 SGDLS, CDR2 YYNGEE. CDR3 coding DNA: TGTGCCAGCAGCGTAGGGGACAGAATCACCGGGGAGCTGTTTTTT. Translating gives CASSVGDRITGELFF.

The V call is TRBV7-9, the J call TRBJ1-1; a possible D gene is TRBD1 (6 bases). This CDR3 spans 15 amino acids. Between the trimmed V and J ends, which lost 4 bases and 0 bases, there was a span of 12 bases. Germline V lookup: CDR1 SEHNR, CDR2 FQNEAQ (reference sequence). The CDR3 coding sequence is TGTGCCAGCAGCTCCGACAGGTTATTGAACACTGAAGCTTTCTTT. Encoded protein: CASSSDRLLNTEAFF.

The rearrangement joins TRBV7-8 to TRBJ2-5, with 7 bases that match TRBD2. The CDR3 is 14 residues long. Germline trimming cut 5 bases from V and 5 bases from J; bases unmatched to any gene: 8. CDR1 SGHVS and CDR2 FQNEAQ come from the germline V gene. The CDR3 sequence: CASSPITSAETQYF. The CDR3 DNA reads TGTGCCAGCAGCCCGATAACTAGCGCGGAGACCCAGTACTTC.

J is TRBJ1-2 and V is TRBV7-9, with 7 bases aligning to TRBD1. Trimming at V came to 5 bases and at J to 4 bases, leaving 4 bases not matched to a gene. CDR1 SEHNR and CDR2 FQNEAQ come from the germline V gene (reference sequence). The CDR3 spans 13 residues. Here the CDR3 DNA reads TGTGCCAGCAGCCAGGGGACAGTCTATGGCTACACCTTC. Its protein product is CASSQGTVYGYTF.

The V call is TRBV13, the J call TRBJ2-7, with 11 bases aligning to TRBD1. The CDR3 has 15 residues. Germline CDR1 and CDR2: PRHDT and FYEKMQ (reference sequence). Unmatched junction bases numbered 5, after V lost 1 base and J lost 6 bases. CDR3 sequence (DNA): TGTGCCAGCAGCTTAGAAGGACAGGGGGCTGGCGAGCAGTACTTC. Amino acids: CASSLEGQGAGEQYF. The whole variable domain, remainder taken from reference TRBV13 and TRBJ2-7, is AAGVIQSPRHLIKEKRETATLKCYPIPRHDTVYWYQQGPGQDPQFLISFYEKMQSDKGSIPDRFSAQQFSDYHSELNMSSLELGDSALYFCASSLEGQGAGEQYFGPGTRLTVT.

The gene calls are TRBV5-4 and TRBJ2-1; TRBD1 agrees at 9 bases. This CDR3 region has 14 residues. Germline CDR1 and CDR2: SGHNT and YYREEE (reference sequence). Unmatched junction bases numbered 4, after V lost 4 bases and J lost 5 bases. The CDR3 protein is CASSTGTGNNEQFF. The CDR3 DNA follows: TGTGCCAGCAGCACCGGGACAGGGAACAATGAGCAGTTCTTC. The whole variable domain, remainder taken from reference TRBV5-4 and TRBJ2-1, is ETGVTQSPTHLIKTRGQQVTLRCSSQSGHNTVSWYQQALGQGPQFIFQYYREEENGRGNFPPRFSGLQFPNYSSELNVNALELDDSALYLCASSTGTGNNEQFFGPGTRLTVL.

The V gene is TRBV29-1, the J gene TRBJ2-3; 10 nucleotides match TRBD2. Germline lookup yields CDR1 SQVTM and CDR2 ANQGSEA. V was pared by 7 bases and J by 4 bases, with 5 bases of the junction left unmatched. The CDR3 totals 13 residues. The CDR3 sequence: CSGSGGYADTQYF. In DNA, the CDR3 is TGCAGCGGTAGCGGGGGGTACGCAGATACGCAGTATTTT.

The rearrangement joins TRBV6-4 to TRBJ1-2, with 7 bases lining up with TRBD1. The junction had 4 bases not matched to a gene; V was cut back by 5 bases and J by 4 bases. This CDR3 has 13 amino acids. Germline assignment: CDR1 MRHNA and CDR2 SNTAGT. CDR3 sequence reads: CASSNRGSYGYTF. As DNA, the CDR3 is TGTGCCAGCAGTAACAGGGGATCCTATGGCTACACCTTC.

The chain uses TRBV2 and TRBJ2-3; 13 bases are a match to TRBD2. V trimming: 6 bases; J trimming: 3 bases; junction bases outside the gene matches: 12. The germline V gene has CDR1 SNHLY and CDR2 FYNNEI. The CDR3 extends over 18 amino acids. The DNA of the CDR3 is TGTGCCAGCAGGGTACTAGCGGGGGGGCGGTTAGGGACAGATACGCAGTATTTT. Translating gives CASRVLAGGRLGTDTQYF.

This chain uses TRBV5-6 with TRBJ1-5, with D hard to call. The CDR3 loop spans 15 amino acids. The germline V gene has CDR1 SGHDT and CDR2 YYEEEE. The V end lost 4 bases, the J end lost 4 bases, and 15 bases lay between the germline ends. The CDR3 DNA reads TGTGCCAGCAGCGGAGCGAACCCTGGTAATCAGCCCCAGCATTTT. As protein: CASSGANPGNQPQHF. Based on the CDR3 plus reference TRBV5-6 and TRBJ1-5, the full variable domain is DAGVTQSPTHLIKTRGQQVTLRCSPKSGHDTVSWYQQALGQGPQFIFQYYEEEERQRGNFPDRFSGHQFPNYSSELNVNALLLGDSALYLCASSGANPGNQPQHFGDGTRLSIL.

The chain has TRBV28 and TRBJ1-5; D unclear. The CDR3 sequence is 15 residues long. The germline V and J ends were trimmed by 4 bases and 3 bases, with 13 bases remaining between them. Germline V CDR1 and CDR2: MDHEN, SYDVKM. In DNA form, the CDR3 reads TGTGCCAGCAGTTACAGTGGATACAACAATCAGCCCCAGCATTTT. It encodes CASSYSGYNNQPQHF.

The chain combines TRBV4-3 with TRBJ2-3, with D perhaps matching TRBD2 (5 bases). Germline loops: CDR1 LGHNA, CDR2 YSLEER. The length of the CDR3 is 15 residues. Deletions cut 0 bases from V and 2 bases from J, with 9 bases between. CDR3 nucleotide sequence: TGCGCCAGCAGCCAAGAAGGACTTACCACAGATACGCAGTATTTT. Translation: CASSQEGLTTDTQYF.

The chain joins TRBV2 to TRBJ2-5, with 7 bases that match TRBD1. V shed 4 bases, J shed 1 base, and the junction held 0 bases outside the gene matches. CDR3 length: 13 residues. Germline loops: CDR1 SNHLY, CDR2 FYNNEI. CDR3 protein: CASSGDSQETQYF. In DNA, the CDR3 is TGTGCCAGCAGTGGGGACAGCCAAGAGACCCAGTACTTC. The entire variable domain, with the rest obtained from reference TRBV2 and TRBJ2-5, is as follows: EPEVTQTPSHQVTQMGQEVILRCVPISNHLYFYWYRQILGQKVEFLVSFYNNEISEKSEIFDDQFSVERPDGSNFTLKIRSTKLEDSAMYFCASSGDSQETQYFGPGTRLLVL.

This sequence joins TRBV4-3 and TRBJ1-1, with 11 positions matching TRBD1. CDR1 and CDR2 from the germline V gene are LGHNA and YSLEER. With 3 bases clipped from V and 5 bases from J, the junction kept 5 bases outside the gene matches. This CDR3 comprises 15 residues. For the CDR3, the DNA is TGCGCCAGCAGCCAGGACAGGGGGCCTGGGACTGAAGCTTTCTTT. Residues: CASSQDRGPGTEAFF.

V gene TRBV11-1 combines with J gene TRBJ1-5; no firm D call. This CDR3 has 15 amino acids. Germline V gives CDR1 SGHAT, CDR2 FQDESV (reference sequence). V was shortened by 5 bases and J by 0 bases, with 11 bases between the two germline ends. The CDR3 sequence: CASSPGLSSNQPQHF. The CDR3 DNA is TGTGCCAGCAGCCCAGGACTGAGTAGCAATCAGCCCCAGCATTTT.

CDR3 bases: TGTGCCAGTAGTTGGGAGTATAGCAATCAGCCCCAGCATTTT. Its translation is CASSWEYSNQPQHF. This chain connects TRBV19 to TRBJ1-5; no definite D call. The CDR3 is 14 residues long. CDR1 LNHDA and CDR2 SQIVND come from the germline V gene (reference sequence). V dropped 5 bases and J dropped 0 bases, with 8 bases sitting between them.

The V call is TRBV20-1, the J call TRBJ2-7, with D perhaps matching TRBD1 (5 bases). Trimming shortened V by 0 bases and J by 5 bases, and 5 bases separated the two germline ends. The germline CDR1 and CDR2 sequences are DFQATT and SNEGSKA (reference sequence). This CDR3 has 11 amino acids. As DNA, the CDR3 is TGCAGTGCTAGAGACAGGGACGAGCAGTACTTC. Its protein is CSARDRDEQYF.

The chain recombines TRBV6-5 with TRBJ1-1; TRBD1 aligns across 7 bases. There are 15 residues in the CDR3. The ends lost 2 bases at V and 4 bases at J; junction bases unmatched: 7. The germline gives CDR1 MNHEY, CDR2 SVGAGI. The chain's CDR3 is CASSYRDSSGTEAFF. The CDR3, as DNA: TGTGCCAGCAGTTACCGGGACAGCTCGGGCACTGAAGCTTTCTTT.

V is TRBV7-2 and J is TRBJ2-1, with D tentatively TRBD1 (7 bases). The V gene's germline CDR1 is SGHTA and CDR2 FQGNSA. Trimming shortened V by 1 base and J by 0 bases, and 16 bases separated the two germline ends. This CDR3 is 18 amino acids long. For the CDR3, the DNA is TGTGCCAGCAGCTTAGGGGGACTCGGACAGGACTCCTACAATGAGCAGTTCTTC. Translation: CASSLGGLGQDSYNEQFF. Supplemented by reference TRBV7-2 and TRBJ2-1, the full variable domain reads GAGVSQSPSNKVTEKGKDVELRCDPISGHTALYWYRQSLGQGLEFLIYFQGNSAPDKSGLPSDRFSAERTGGSVSTLTIQRTQQEDSAVYLCASSLGGLGQDSYNEQFFGPGTRLTVL.

The chain combines TRBV14 with TRBJ2-3, with D tentatively TRBD2 (7 bases). V was trimmed by 4 bases and J by 4 bases, leaving 24 bases between them. Germline loops: CDR1 SGHDN, CDR2 FVKESK. The CDR3 is made up of 18 amino acids. The CDR3 nucleotides read TGTGCCAGCAGCCGACGTGCCGGGGGGCGCTGGGGGGCAGATACGCAGTATTTT. It specifies CASSRRAGGRWGADTQYF. The full variable domain, rest sourced from reference TRBV14 and TRBJ2-3, is EAGVTQFPSHSVIEKGQTVTLRCDPISGHDNLYWYRRVMGKEIKFLLHFVKESKQDESGMPNNRFLAERTGGTYSTLKVQPAELEDSGVYFCASSRRAGGRWGADTQYFGPGTRLTVL.